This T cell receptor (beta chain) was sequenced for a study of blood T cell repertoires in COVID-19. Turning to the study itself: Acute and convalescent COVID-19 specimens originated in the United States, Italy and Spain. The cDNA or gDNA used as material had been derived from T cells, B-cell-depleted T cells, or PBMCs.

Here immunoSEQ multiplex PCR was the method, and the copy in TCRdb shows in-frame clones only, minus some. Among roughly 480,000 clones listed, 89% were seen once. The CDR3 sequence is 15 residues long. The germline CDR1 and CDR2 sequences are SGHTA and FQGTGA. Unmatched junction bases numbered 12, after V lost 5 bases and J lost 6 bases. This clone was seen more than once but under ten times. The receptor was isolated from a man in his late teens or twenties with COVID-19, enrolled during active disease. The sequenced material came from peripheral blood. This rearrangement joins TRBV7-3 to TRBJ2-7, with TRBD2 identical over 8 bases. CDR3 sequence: CASSHLAGGEAEQYF. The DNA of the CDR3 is TGTGCCAGCAGCCATCTCGCGGGAGGTGAAGCCGAGCAGTACTTC.